A single sample gave rise to the 30 T cell receptor beta chains below, sequenced in a study of cytomegalovirus exposure and HLA in healthy donors. With 60 Vbeta and 13 Jbeta primers, the PCR was carried out. Sequencing was performed with immunoSEQ multiplex PCR; in TCRdb, only in-frame clones are kept and a portion is missing. In the table there are more than 95,000 clones, approximately 17% of which are singletons. Sample: PBMCs. All receptors derive from a female donor in good health and CMV-seropositive.

The chain is built from TRBV27 and TRBJ1-1; possibly TRBD1 for D (6 bases). The CDR3 has 19 residues. With 1 base removed from V and 1 base from J, the gap between germline ends came to 22 bases. In germline, CDR1 is MNHEY, CDR2 SMNVEV (reference sequence). The CDR3: CASSLLALGGGAENTEAFF. The CDR3 nucleotides read TGTGCCAGCAGTTTATTGGCCCTCGGCGGGGGCGCAGAGAACACTGAAGCTTTCTTT.

The rearrangement joins TRBV4-3 to TRBJ2-1; D is perhaps TRBD2 (5 bases). Germline CDR1 reads LGHNA; CDR2 reads YSLEER. The V end lost 4 bases, the J end lost 8 bases, and 24 bases lay between the germline ends. The CDR3 sequence is 17 residues long. CDR3 sequence: CASSRRQNPDWGYEQFF. As DNA, the CDR3 is TGCGCCAGCAGCCGAAGGCAGAACCCGGACTGGGGATATGAGCAGTTCTTC.

There are a few counts of this clone. This chain uses TRBV27 with TRBJ2-1, with TRBD2 matching over 11 bases. Germline V gene sequence: CDR1 MNHEY, CDR2 SMNVEV (reference sequence). This CDR3 contains 14 residues. V lost 9 bases to trimming and J lost 6 bases; unmatched junction nucleotides: 7. This chain's CDR3 is CASAVTSGGNEQFF. Written as DNA, the CDR3 is TGTGCCAGTGCCGTCACTAGCGGGGGCAATGAGCAGTTCTTC.

There are a few counts of this clone. This chain connects TRBV6-6 to TRBJ1-1, with TRBD1 identical over 8 bases. The CDR3 is 13 amino acids. The ends lost 7 bases at V and 11 bases at J; junction bases unmatched: 12. Looked up from germline, CDR1 is MNHNY and CDR2 is SVGAGI (reference sequence). CDR3 nucleotides: TGTGCCAGCACCGAGTTTCAGGGGGCAGGTGCTTTCTTT. Its protein is CASTEFQGAGAFF.

This chain connects TRBV13 to TRBJ1-2; D is unresolved. Trimming pared 0 bases from V and 2 bases from J, leaving 10 bases between. The CDR3 runs to 15 residues. Per germline, CDR1 PRHDT and CDR2 FYEKMQ (reference sequence). CDR3 nucleotide sequence: TGTGCCAGCAGCTTAGGCCTGGAGACCAACTATGGCTACACCTTC. This sequence encodes CASSLGLETNYGYTF. Combining the CDR3 with reference TRBV13 and TRBJ1-2 gives the whole variable domain AAGVIQSPRHLIKEKRETATLKCYPIPRHDTVYWYQQGPGQDPQFLISFYEKMQSDKGSIPDRFSAQQFSDYHSELNMSSLELGDSALYFCASSLGLETNYGYTFGSGTRLTVV.

The chain combines TRBV2 with TRBJ1-6; D might be TRBD1 (6 bases). Trimming took off 0 bases at V and 10 bases at J, with 25 bases between the two ends. The germline V gene has CDR1 SNHLY and CDR2 FYNNEI. The CDR3 consists of 19 residues. The CDR3 bases are TGTGCCAGCAGTGAAGCCTGGGACAACGGGCGAGATTCTAGGTCACCCCTCCACTTT. Encoded protein: CASSEAWDNGRDSRSPLHF.

The sample holds a few counts of this clone. J is TRBJ1-4 and V is TRBV5-1; no definite D call. Germline lookup yields CDR1 SGHRS and CDR2 YFSETQ. V gave up 2 bases and J gave up 7 bases, with 12 bases separating them. The CDR3 loop spans 14 amino acids. CDR3: CASSLGGFGEKLFF. DNA of the CDR3: TGCGCCAGCAGCTTAGGAGGGTTTGGTGAAAAACTGTTTTTT.

This clone was counted a few times. The rearrangement joins TRBV28 to TRBJ2-3; TRBD2 aligns across 9 bases. Germline CDR1 and CDR2: MDHEN and SYDVKM. The CDR3 sequence is 17 residues long. V lost 7 bases to trimming and J lost 2 bases; unmatched junction nucleotides: 13. The CDR3 DNA reads TGTGCCAGCACCGATCCCTCCGCGGGAGGGATCACAGATACGCAGTATTTT. Protein sequence: CASTDPSAGGITDTQYF.

This clone was observed a handful of times. The chain employs TRBV10-3 and TRBJ1-2, with D perhaps matching TRBD1 (6 bases). The CDR3 is made up of 14 amino acids. V was shortened by 7 bases and J by 3 bases, with 15 bases between the two germline ends. In germline, CDR1 is ENHRY, CDR2 SYGVKD. CDR3 amino acids: CAIKSGQLYYGYTF. Here the CDR3 DNA reads TGTGCCATCAAGTCGGGACAACTTTACTATGGCTACACCTTC.

V usage is TRBV11-1 and J usage is TRBJ1-4, with 9 bases that match TRBD1. Trimming at V came to 5 bases and at J to 3 bases, leaving 10 bases not matched to a gene. This CDR3 has 17 amino acids. In germline, CDR1 is SGHAT, CDR2 FQDESV (reference sequence). CDR3: CASSPTTGGFANEKLFF. CDR3 sequence (DNA): TGTGCCAGCAGCCCTACTACAGGGGGCTTCGCTAATGAAAAACTGTTTTTT. Using reference TRBV11-1 and TRBJ1-4 for the parts outside the CDR3, the full variable domain is EAEVAQSPRYKITEKSQAVAFWCDPISGHATLYWYRQILGQGPELLVQFQDESVVDDSQLPKDRFSAERLKGVDSTLKIQPAELGDSAMYLCASSPTTGGFANEKLFFGSGTQLSVL.

This clone appeared a few times. The rearrangement links TRBV4-2 to TRBJ1-2; TRBD1 agrees at 8 bases. Germline CDR1 and CDR2: LGHNA and YNFKEQ. The CDR3 has 16 residues. Trimming removed 2 bases from V and 1 base from J; junction bases left unmatched: 6. The CDR3 DNA follows: TGTGCCAGCAGCCAATTGGCAGGGGGCATTAACTATGGCTACACCTTC. Encoded protein: CASSQLAGGINYGYTF.

This clone was counted only a few times. The V and J genes are TRBV5-4 and TRBJ1-2, with 9 bases fitting TRBD1. Germline V gene sequence: CDR1 SGHNT, CDR2 YYREEE (reference sequence). The CDR3 length is 19 residues. V lost 1 base and J lost 4; bases outside the gene matches: 17. The CDR3 sequence: CASSLRGQGSLSYFYGYTF. The CDR3 DNA reads TGTGCCAGCAGCTTGCGGGGACAGGGAAGCCTATCCTATTTCTATGGCTACACCTTC.

J is TRBJ2-3 and V is TRBV10-1, with 9 bases that match TRBD2. The germline V gene encodes CDR1 WNHNN and CDR2 SYGVQD (reference sequence). The CDR3 is 16 amino acids. J lost 4 bases, V lost 9 bases, and 14 bases had no gene match. CDR3 nucleotide sequence: TGCGCCAGGAAGGGTATCAGGTCTAGCGGGGCAGATACGCAGTATTTT. Its translation: CARKGIRSSGADTQYF.

The chain employs TRBV19 and TRBJ2-1; 9 bases are shared with TRBD1. J lost 6 bases, V lost 3 bases, and 12 bases had no gene match. CDR1 and CDR2 (germline): LNHDA, SQIVND (reference sequence). The CDR3 contains 17 residues. The CDR3 coding sequence is TGTGCCAGTAGTATTGTCAGGGGACAGGGAGGTTCCAATGAGCAGTTCTTC. It specifies CASSIVRGQGGSNEQFF.

This clone has just a few counts. The J gene is TRBJ2-3, the V gene TRBV4-2, with a weak D call TRBD2 (6 bases). Germline values: CDR1 LGHNA, CDR2 YNFKEQ. The CDR3 is 16 amino acids. V lost 4 bases to trimming and J lost 0 bases, with 14 bases between them. CDR3 sequence reads: CASSPRDSSSTDTQYF. In nucleotides, the CDR3 is TGTGCCAGCAGCCCGCGGGACTCCTCTAGCACAGATACGCAGTATTTT.

The chain uses TRBV18 and TRBJ1-1, with 7 bases fitting TRBD1. In germline, CDR1 is KGHSH, CDR2 LQKENI. The CDR3 covers 13 residues. With V trimmed by 6 bases and J by 7 bases, 8 bases remained unmatched. DNA for the CDR3: TGTGCCAGCTCCAATACCCGGGACAGTGAAGCTTTCTTT. It specifies CASSNTRDSEAFF.

This clone has more than one count but fewer than ten. The chain links TRBV7-6 to TRBJ2-5; 10 bases agree with TRBD2. This CDR3 has 15 residues. CDR1 is SGHVS and CDR2 is FNYEAQ in the germline V gene. V lost 1 base, J lost 2 bases, and 1 base stayed unmatched. The CDR3 spells CASSLVAGGQETQYF. CDR3 nucleotides: TGTGCCAGCAGCTTAGTAGCGGGGGGACAAGAGACCCAGTACTTC.

V usage is TRBV7-9 and J usage is TRBJ1-1; D uncertain. The CDR3 loop spans 18 amino acids. V lost 5 bases to trimming and J lost 0 bases, with 22 bases between them. The V gene's germline CDR1 is SEHNR and CDR2 FQNEAQ (reference sequence). The CDR3 DNA follows: TGTGCCAGCAGCCGCAACCCCTCGGGGTTACGGTTGAACACTGAAGCTTTCTTT. It encodes CASSRNPSGLRLNTEAFF.

This clone has ten or more counts. V and J are TRBV2 and TRBJ2-3; D gene unclear. The CDR3 sequence is 11 residues long. Germline CDR1 SNHLY, CDR2 FYNNEI. V was pared by 6 bases and J by 6 bases, with 7 bases between. The CDR3 DNA is TGTGCCAGCAGATCCATGGATACGCAGTATTTT. Translated, it gives CASRSMDTQYF. The whole variable domain, remainder taken from reference TRBV2 and TRBJ2-3, is EPEVTQTPSHQVTQMGQEVILRCVPISNHLYFYWYRQILGQKVEFLVSFYNNEISEKSEIFDDQFSVERPDGSNFTLKIRSTKLEDSAMYFCASRSMDTQYFGPGTRLTVL.

V usage is TRBV6-1 and J usage is TRBJ1-5; 10 bases fit TRBD1. V was clipped by 2 bases and J by 7 bases; unmatched bases: 5. The germline V gene encodes CDR1 MNHNS and CDR2 SASEGT. There are 15 residues in the CDR3. The CDR3 sequence is CASSEPGQGVQPQHF. CDR3 bases: TGTGCCAGCAGTGAACCTGGACAGGGGGTGCAGCCCCAGCATTTT.

This clone appeared a few times. This chain links TRBV19 with TRBJ1-2; D gene unclear. This CDR3 has 15 amino acids. Germline V gene sequence: CDR1 LNHDA, CDR2 SQIVND (reference sequence). The V end was cut by 2 bases, the J end by 2 bases, with 12 bases between. CDR3: CASSIWEIRNYGYTF. The CDR3, as DNA: TGTGCCAGTAGTATATGGGAGATAAGAAACTATGGCTACACCTTC.

V usage is TRBV28 and J usage is TRBJ1-2, with a possible D match to TRBD1 (6 bases). There are 13 residues in the CDR3. Trimming removed 5 bases from V and 4 bases from J, with 11 bases in between. Germline lookup yields CDR1 MDHEN and CDR2 SYDVKM. CDR3 sequence: CASSLGGTYGYTF. The DNA of the CDR3 is TGTGCCAGCAGTCTAGGGGGAACCTATGGCTACACCTTC.

The rearrangement joins TRBV29-1 to TRBJ2-3, with D perhaps matching TRBD1 (6 bases). The CDR3 covers 13 residues. Per the germline V gene, CDR1 is SQVTM and CDR2 is ANQGSEA. Trimming took 8 bases from V and 0 from J, leaving 12 bases between them. CDR3 sequence reads: CSIEQGSTDTQYF. CDR3 coding DNA: TGCAGCATCGAACAGGGTAGCACAGATACGCAGTATTTT.

This clone was counted a few times. The genes are TRBV29-1 and TRBJ1-4; TRBD1 might be the D (5 bases). This CDR3 has 13 amino acids. Germline CDR1 is SQVTM and CDR2 is ANQGSEA. Trimming shortened V by 6 bases and J by 8 bases, and 16 bases separated the two germline ends. The CDR3 DNA sequence: TGCAGCGTCGGGGGTGGAGAAAGGGAAAAACTGTTTTTT. As protein: CSVGGGEREKLFF.

This clone was seen more than once but under ten times. This sequence joins TRBV28 and TRBJ1-4, with 8 bases that match TRBD1. J lost 7 bases, V lost 4 bases, and 5 bases had no gene match. Germline V gene sequence: CDR1 MDHEN, CDR2 SYDVKM. This CDR3 is built from 14 residues. CDR3 DNA: TGTGCCAGCAGTTCACAGGGGGGGGGTGAAAAACTGTTTTTT. Its protein product is CASSSQGGGEKLFF.

This clone has just a few counts. V usage is TRBV5-1 and J usage is TRBJ1-4, with D uncertain. The CDR3 loop spans 13 amino acids. Trimming pared 5 bases from V and 5 bases from J, leaving 10 bases between. The V gene's germline CDR1 is SGHRS and CDR2 YFSETQ. This CDR3 is CASSDGENEKLFF. The CDR3 bases are TGCGCCAGCAGTGATGGGGAGAATGAAAAACTGTTTTTT.

V and J are TRBV4-1 and TRBJ2-7, with a possible D match to TRBD2 (6 bases). V lost 2 bases to trimming and J lost 6 bases, with 17 bases between them. Germline V lookup: CDR1 MGHRA, CDR2 YSYEKL. This CDR3 has 15 amino acids. This CDR3 reads CASSQHRTIGLEQYF. The CDR3 DNA follows: TGCGCCAGCAGCCAACACAGGACTATCGGCCTCGAGCAGTACTTC.

This chain connects TRBV28 to TRBJ1-5, with D possibly TRBD1 on 5 matching bases. The CDR3 loop spans 13 amino acids. Germline V CDR1 and CDR2: MDHEN, SYDVKM. The V end was cut by 5 bases, the J end by 3 bases, with 8 bases between. The CDR3 region is CASSQGNNQPQHF. CDR3 in DNA: TGTGCCAGCAGTCAGGGAAACAATCAGCCCCAGCATTTT.

The V call is TRBV2, the J call TRBJ2-3; D call uncertain. The germline V and J ends were trimmed by 9 bases and 0 bases, with 10 bases remaining between them. Germline loops: CDR1 SNHLY, CDR2 FYNNEI. CDR3 length equals 13 residues. CDR3 sequence: CASNGESTDTQYF. The CDR3 DNA reads TGTGCCAGTAATGGAGAAAGCACAGATACGCAGTATTTT.

This clone has more than one count but fewer than ten. V gene TRBV6-5 combines with J gene TRBJ1-1, with D possibly TRBD1 on 6 matching bases. Trimming stripped 2 bases from V and 1 base from J, with 14 bases between. Germline lookup yields CDR1 MNHEY and CDR2 SVGAGI. CDR3 length: 16 amino acids. For the CDR3, the DNA is TGTGCCAGCAGTTACGGTACAGGGCAGTCGAACACTGAAGCTTTCTTT. Its protein is CASSYGTGQSNTEAFF.